This T cell receptor (beta chain) was profiled in a study of beta chain features in type 1 diabetes. The wider study: Over all samples combined, some 110 million sorted cells were examined.

Germline CDR1 is SGHTA and CDR2 is FQGTGA. The germline V and J ends were trimmed by 2 bases and 2 bases, with 10 bases remaining between them. The CDR3 covers 15 residues. The investigators reverse transcribed all of the isolated RNA, so they sequenced expressed TCRB transcripts. Deep immunoSEQ sequencing covered naive, central memory and regulatory T cell samples. Here immunoSEQ multiplex PCR was the method, and the copy in TCRdb shows in-frame clones only, minus some. The data contain 860,000 or so clones, under 20% of them singletons. This chain joins TRBV7-3 and TRBJ2-1; D tentatively reads TRBD1 or TRBD2 (6 bases each). The specimen was naive CD4+ T cells from blood. This receptor was obtained from a woman younger than 30 in good health. CDR3 sequence (DNA): TGTGCCAGCAGCTTAGAGGGGGGAACCTACAATGAGCAGTTCTTC. Encoded protein: CASSLEGGTYNEQFF.